A selection of T cell receptor beta chains follows, all from one sample in a study of shared clonotypes between healthy human individuals. Libraries were prepared by immunoSEQ multiplex PCR; TCRdb keeps only in-frame clonotypes and omits some of them. The sample shows about 2 million clones, roughly 95% of them seen only once. Sequences were obtained from naive CD8+ T cells sorted from blood. These receptor sequences come from a man aged 18 to 35 in good health. Each CDR3 is given with its conserved first and last residue. D genes are given only for firm matches. A clone size is listed for some rows: how often the clone was seen (once, few, many), or a class if it is expanded.

-	TRBV2	TRBJ2-1	-	TGTGCCAGCACGTCAGGATACAATGAGCAGTTCTTC	CASTSGYNEQFF
-	TRBV27	TRBJ2-5	TRBD1	TGTGCCAGCAGTGCCGGGACAGGGGGCCGGGAGACCCAGTACTTC	CASSAGTGGRETQYF
-	TRBV6-1	TRBJ2-7	-	TGTGCCAGCAGTGAAGGTATCTCCTACGAGCAGTACTTC	CASSEGISYEQYF
-	TRBV29-1	TRBJ2-5	-	TGCAGCCCAGGGACAAAGACCCTCCAAGAGACCCAGTACTTC	CSPGTKTLQETQYF
-	TRBV5-1	TRBJ2-1	-	TGCGCCAGCAGCCACGCCGTCTACGTGCGGTGGACCAGCGGAGACGTCGGCAATGAGCAGTTCTTC	CASSHAVYVRWTSGDVGNEQFF
-	TRBV4-1	TRBJ2-5	-	TGCGCCAGCAGCCAAGGGGACGGGTTAGAGGGTGAGACCCAGTACTTC	CASSQGDGLEGETQYF
-	TRBV27	TRBJ1-5	TRBD1	TGTGCCAGCAGTTTGGTGACAGGGGGTGTACAGCCCCAGCATTTT	CASSLVTGGVQPQHF
once	TRBV6-5	TRBJ2-1	-	TGTGCCAGCAGTTACTCGCCCTACTACAATGAGCAGTTCTTC	CASSYSPYYNEQFF
-	TRBV10-1	TRBJ2-7	-	TGCGCCAGCAGTGGCCCTCGGACAGCCACGTCCGACGAGCAGTACTTC	CASSGPRTATSDEQYF
-	TRBV6-1	TRBJ2-7	-	TGTGCCAGCAGCCCGGGAACCACCTACGAGCAGTACTTC	CASSPGTTYEQYF
-	TRBV5-1	TRBJ1-5	-	TGCGCCAGCAGCTTGTGGATCCATAGCAATCAGCCCCAGCATTTT	CASSLWIHSNQPQHF
-	TRBV7-9	TRBJ2-1	-	TGTGCCAGCAGCCCGAGGATCTCCTACAATGAGCAGTTCTTC	CASSPRISYNEQFF
-	TRBV5-4	TRBJ2-3	TRBD2	TGTGCCAGCAGCCTGTTCTCCGGGGGGGCGACAGATACGCAGTATTTT	CASSLFSGGATDTQYF
-	TRBV4-3	TRBJ2-7	-	TGCGCCAGCAGAGGTATTTACGGGACGGCCGAGGGTTCGACCGAATACGAGCAGTACTTC	CASRGIYGTAEGSTEYEQYF
-	TRBV2	TRBJ2-7	TRBD1	TGTGCCAGCATCGGACAGGGTTCCTACGAGCAGTACTTC	CASIGQGSYEQYF
-	TRBV28	TRBJ2-7	-	TGTGCCAGCAGTTTACTAGCCGCCTCCTACGAGCAGTACTTC	CASSLLAASYEQYF
-	TRBV25-1	TRBJ1-1	TRBD1	TGTGCCAGCAGCGTTCGGACAGGGAACTATGAAGCTTTCTTT	CASSVRTGNYEAFF
-	TRBV11-2	TRBJ2-3	-	TGTGCCAGCAGCTTAGTCGGAGAGCCCTCAGATACGCAGTATTTT	CASSLVGEPSDTQYF
-	TRBV4-1	TRBJ2-3	-	TGCGCCAGCAGCCAAGAGGAGATAAAGCTTAGTGTCTTGAACACAGATACGCAGTATTTT	CASSQEEIKLSVLNTDTQYF
-	TRBV10-3	TRBJ1-2	-	TGTGCCATCAGTGCGGCCTTAGCGGGACCGAATGGCTACACCTTC	CAISAALAGPNGYTF
-	TRBV30	TRBJ2-7	TRBD1	TGTGCCTGGAGTGTAGGGGGACAGGGGGTGGACGAGCAGTACTTC	CAWSVGGQGVDEQYF
-	TRBV28	TRBJ1-4	-	TGTGCCAGCCGCATCGAGGGGGGTTCTGAAAAACTGTTTTTT	CASRIEGGSEKLFF
once	TRBV7-3	TRBJ2-7	-	TGTGCCAGCAGCGAAGTCGGGTCGGGCGAGCAGTACTTC	CASSEVGSGEQYF
-	TRBV11-3	TRBJ2-1	-	TGTGCCAGCAGCTTAGGACCCGGAGAGGACAATGAGCAGTTCTTC	CASSLGPGEDNEQFF
-	TRBV27	TRBJ2-6	-	TGTGCCAGCAGTTTACGGACCGCCTCTGGGGCCAACGTCCTGACTTTC	CASSLRTASGANVLTF
-	TRBV30	TRBJ1-1	-	TGTGCCTGGAGTGTAACAGTGAACACTGAAGCTTTCTTT	CAWSVTVNTEAFF
-	TRBV28	TRBJ1-5	-	TGTGCCAGCGGGCAAGGGGAGGGCAATCAGCCCCAGCATTTT	CASGQGEGNQPQHF
-	TRBV6-5	TRBJ2-1	TRBD2	TGTGCCAGCAGTTACTCCACTAGCGATGAGCAGTTCTTC	CASSYSTSDEQFF
-	TRBV7-6	TRBJ2-1	TRBD2	TGTGCCAGCAGCGGGGGACTAGGGATCACCAATGAGCAGTTCTTC	CASSGGLGITNEQFF
once	TRBV14	TRBJ2-7	-	TGTGCCAGCAGCCAAGTAGCAGGGTTCGACGAGCAGTACTTC	CASSQVAGFDEQYF
-	TRBV29-1	TRBJ2-3	-	TGCAGCGTCGGAGGAAACACAGATACGCAGTATTTT	CSVGGNTDTQYF
-	TRBV27	TRBJ1-2	-	TGTGCCAGCAGTTTATCGGAAGAGGGAAACTATGGCTACACCTTC	CASSLSEEGNYGYTF
-	TRBV7-9	TRBJ2-1	TRBD2	TGTGCCAGCAGGCTACTAGCGGGAGGGTTCAATGAGCAGTTCTTC	CASRLLAGGFNEQFF
-	TRBV5-4	TRBJ2-7	TRBD1	TGTGCCAGCAGGAGGGACAGCCCGGTCGAGCAGTACTTC	CASRRDSPVEQYF
-	TRBV29-1	TRBJ2-7	TRBD2	TGCAGCGTTGCCCTAGCGGTAACCTACGAGCAGTACTTC	CSVALAVTYEQYF
-	TRBV6-6	TRBJ2-7	TRBD2	TGTGCCAGCACCACGGCGGGGGGCGGGGGCTCCTACGAGCAGTACTTC	CASTTAGGGGSYEQYF
-	TRBV6-4	TRBJ2-2	TRBD2	TGTGCCAGCGCGCGGGGGGTGAACACCGGGGAGCTGTTTTTT	CASARGVNTGELFF
once	TRBV12-5	TRBJ1-1	-	TGTGCTAGTGGTTTGGCAAAGGGGGGGAACACTGAAGCTTTCTTT	CASGLAKGGNTEAFF
-	TRBV6-1	TRBJ2-7	TRBD2	TGTGCCAGCAGTGTGATAGAGGGACTAGCGGACTTCTCCTACGAGCAGTACTTC	CASSVIEGLADFSYEQYF
few	TRBV29-1	TRBJ2-7	TRBD1	TGCAGCGTTGAGGACAGGGCCTACGAGCAGTACTTC	CSVEDRAYEQYF
-	TRBV10-3	TRBJ2-1	-	TGTGCCATCACCCACGAACATCCCTACAATGAGCAGTTCTTC	CAITHEHPYNEQFF
once	TRBV15	TRBJ1-5	-	TGTGCCACCAGCGCAGGACTTACAGGGCATCAGCCCCAGCATTTT	CATSAGLTGHQPQHF
-	TRBV6-5	TRBJ1-2	-	TGTGCCAGCAGCCTACTACAGCCTTCCTTCTATGGCTACACCTTC	CASSLLQPSFYGYTF
-	TRBV2	TRBJ2-5	TRBD2	TGTGCCAGCAGTGGTTTAGCGGGATTAGAGACCCAGTACTTC	CASSGLAGLETQYF
-	TRBV6-5	TRBJ1-1	-	TGTGCCAGCAGTTACTCGGCTGGGGTGAACACTGAAGCTTTCTTT	CASSYSAGVNTEAFF